The rows below give T cell receptor beta chains drawn from one sample of a study of blood T cell repertoires in COVID-19. Libraries were prepared by immunoSEQ multiplex PCR; TCRdb keeps only in-frame clonotypes and omits some of them. The sample has about 240,000 clones, approximately 90% seen once. The material sequenced was PBMCs or T cells enriched from blood (not recorded which). Receptor source: a man between 35 and 55 years old who had recovered from COVID-19. The CDR3 runs from the conserved cysteine through the conserved F or W. A D gene is named only where the DNA matches it firmly. Clone size appears in some rows only: once, few, many, or a class for an expanded clone.

size: -
V: TRBV6-5
J: TRBJ2-2
D: -
CDR3: CASSYDRSGSGELFF
DNA: TGTGCCAGCAGTTACGACAGGTCGGGGTCCGGGGAGCTGTTTTTT

size: -
V: TRBV19
J: TRBJ2-1
D: -
CDR3: CASNRDNYNEQFF
DNA: TGTGCCAGTAATCGGGACAACTACAATGAGCAGTTCTTC

size: -
V: TRBV15
J: TRBJ1-1
D: TRBD1
CDR3: CATSRKQGAEAFF
DNA: TGTGCCACCAGCAGGAAGCAGGGGGCTGAAGCTTTCTTT

size: -
V: TRBV13
J: TRBJ1-3
D: TRBD1
CDR3: CASSRTGRLNTIYF
DNA: TGTGCCAGCAGCAGGACAGGGAGGTTGAACACCATATATTTT

size: -
V: TRBV2
J: TRBJ2-1
D: TRBD2
CDR3: CASSTQAGVNEQFF
DNA: TGTGCCAGCAGTACCCAAGCGGGAGTGAATGAGCAGTTCTTC

size: -
V: TRBV7-9
J: TRBJ1-4
D: -
CDR3: CASSLDSLTNEKLFF
DNA: TGTGCCAGCAGCTTAGACAGCTTAACTAATGAAAAACTGTTTTTT

size: -
V: TRBV3-1/TRBV3-2
J: TRBJ2-1
D: -
CDR3: CASSLTVIGGGASYNEQFF
DNA: TGTGCCAGCAGCCTGACCGTTATTGGTGGGGGGGCCTCCTACAATGAGCAGTTCTTC

size: -
V: TRBV27
J: TRBJ2-7
D: -
CDR3: CASRPTPRRTTYEQYF
DNA: TGTGCCAGCAGACCCACTCCGCGGAGGACGACCTACGAGCAGTACTTC

size: -
V: TRBV5-1
J: TRBJ1-4
D: TRBD1
CDR3: CASRRDSDYEKLFF
DNA: TGCGCCAGCAGGCGGGACAGTGATTATGAAAAACTGTTTTTT

size: -
V: TRBV5-1
J: TRBJ2-6
D: TRBD1
CDR3: CASSLGTGVGANVLTF
DNA: TGCGCCAGCAGCTTGGGGACAGGGGTTGGGGCCAACGTCCTGACTTTC

size: -
V: TRBV7-6
J: TRBJ1-3
D: TRBD1
CDR3: CASSPQPTGAGNTIYF
DNA: TGTGCCAGCAGCCCTCAACCGACAGGGGCTGGAAACACCATATATTTT

size: -
V: TRBV10-3
J: TRBJ1-1
D: TRBD1
CDR3: CAISESRTGQPNTEAFF
DNA: TGTGCCATCAGTGAGTCGAGAACGGGACAGCCGAACACTGAAGCTTTCTTT

size: -
V: TRBV12-3/TRBV12-4
J: TRBJ1-5
D: -
CDR3: CASRGTSQPQHF
DNA: TGTGCCAGCAGGGGGACAAGCCAGCCCCAGCATTTT

size: -
V: TRBV7-9
J: TRBJ2-2
D: TRBD2
CDR3: CASSPRLAGEVGELFF
DNA: TGTGCCAGCAGCCCTCGACTAGCGGGAGAGGTCGGGGAGCTGTTTTTT

size: -
V: TRBV12-5
J: TRBJ1-5
D: -
CDR3: CASGPHGGVNQPQHF
DNA: TGTGCTAGTGGCCCCCACGGAGGCGTCAATCAGCCCCAGCATTTT

size: few
V: TRBV18
J: TRBJ1-5
D: -
CDR3: CASSPSTLQPQHF
DNA: TGTGCCAGCTCACCGAGTACTCTTCAGCCCCAGCATTTT

size: -
V: TRBV11-2
J: TRBJ1-2
D: -
CDR3: CASSLGGYGYTF
DNA: TGTGCCAGCAGCTTAGGAGGGTATGGCTACACCTTC

size: -
V: TRBV3-1/TRBV3-2
J: TRBJ1-4
D: -
CDR3: CASSQLVGTNEKLFF
DNA: TGTGCCAGCAGCCAATTGGTCGGAACTAATGAAAAACTGTTTTTT

size: -
V: TRBV28
J: TRBJ2-3
D: TRBD2
CDR3: CASSPAGLAGDTQYF
DNA: TGTGCCAGCAGTCCCGCGGGACTAGCGGGAGATACGCAGTATTTT

size: -
V: TRBV19
J: TRBJ1-1
D: TRBD1
CDR3: CASSKRTGQNTEAFF
DNA: TGTGCCAGTAGTAAGCGGACAGGGCAGAACACTGAAGCTTTCTTT

size: -
V: TRBV7-9
J: TRBJ2-6
D: -
CDR3: CASSLGVRSYSGANVLTF
DNA: TGTGCCAGCAGCTTAGGGGTCAGGTCCTACTCTGGGGCCAACGTCCTGACTTTC

size: -
V: TRBV29-1
J: TRBJ2-5
D: -
CDR3: CSVEDPQVVSAQYF
DNA: TGCAGCGTTGAAGATCCCCAGGTCGTCTCGGCCCAGTACTTC

size: -
V: TRBV7-2
J: TRBJ1-1
D: TRBD1
CDR3: CASSFSGGNTEAFF
DNA: TGTGCCAGCAGCTTCTCAGGGGGGAACACTGAAGCTTTCTTT

size: -
V: TRBV11-2
J: TRBJ1-1
D: TRBD1
CDR3: CASTMTGNEAFF
DNA: TGTGCCAGCACCATGACAGGGAATGAAGCTTTCTTT

size: -
V: TRBV9
J: TRBJ1-6
D: -
CDR3: CASSVGQGSYSPLHF
DNA: TGTGCCAGCAGCGTAGGTCAGGGGTCCTACTCACCCCTCCACTTT

size: -
V: TRBV27
J: TRBJ2-3
D: TRBD2
CDR3: CASSLSFSGRVDTQYF
DNA: TGTGCCAGCAGTTTATCCTTTAGCGGGAGAGTAGATACGCAGTATTTT

size: -
V: TRBV9
J: TRBJ2-7
D: TRBD1
CDR3: CASSARDRAYEQYF
DNA: TGTGCCAGCAGCGCTCGGGACAGGGCCTACGAGCAGTACTTC

size: -
V: TRBV7-9
J: TRBJ2-6
D: -
CDR3: CASSPKQERSGANVLTF
DNA: TGTGCCAGCAGCCCCAAACAGGAACGATCTGGGGCCAACGTCCTGACTTTC

size: -
V: TRBV11-3
J: TRBJ1-2
D: -
CDR3: CASSLQKNPYGYTF
DNA: TGTGCCAGCAGCCTACAGAAAAACCCCTATGGCTACACCTTC

size: -
V: TRBV6-5
J: TRBJ2-7
D: TRBD2
CDR3: CASMRGGYYEQYF
DNA: TGTGCCAGCATGCGGGGGGGTTACTACGAGCAGTACTTC

size: -
V: TRBV28
J: TRBJ1-1
D: TRBD1
CDR3: CASSTTGGRGNAFF
DNA: TGTGCCAGCAGTACGACAGGGGGCAGGGGAAATGCTTTCTTT

size: -
V: TRBV5-6
J: TRBJ2-7
D: -
CDR3: CASHRVASYEQYF
DNA: TGTGCCAGCCACAGGGTAGCCTCCTACGAGCAGTACTTC

size: -
V: TRBV7-3
J: TRBJ2-7
D: -
CDR3: CASSLTTGSEQYF
DNA: TGTGCCAGCAGCTTAACGACAGGCAGCGAGCAGTACTTC

size: -
V: TRBV5-1
J: TRBJ2-5
D: -
CDR3: CASSPIQYQETQYF
DNA: TGCGCCAGCAGCCCAATACAGTACCAAGAGACCCAGTACTTC

size: -
V: TRBV28
J: TRBJ1-1
D: -
CDR3: CASSLGQATEAFF
DNA: TGTGCCAGCAGTTTAGGGCAGGCCACTGAAGCTTTCTTT

size: -
V: TRBV5-1
J: TRBJ2-7
D: TRBD2
CDR3: CASSSRLAGEISEQYF
DNA: TGCGCCAGCAGCTCCCGGCTAGCGGGAGAAATCTCCGAGCAGTACTTC

size: large
V: TRBV28
J: TRBJ2-1
D: -
CDR3: CASSLYGLMAYNEQFF
DNA: TGTGCCAGCAGTTTATACGGGTTAATGGCCTACAATGAGCAGTTCTTC

size: -
V: TRBV9
J: TRBJ2-7
D: -
CDR3: CASSADYGEQYF
DNA: TGTGCCAGCAGCGCCGACTACGGCGAGCAGTACTTC

size: -
V: TRBV10-2
J: TRBJ2-7
D: -
CDR3: CATRTSGNEQYF
DNA: TGCGCCACCCGGACCAGCGGCAACGAGCAGTACTTC

size: -
V: TRBV6-5
J: TRBJ1-3
D: TRBD1
CDR3: CASRQTGGGNTIYF
DNA: TGTGCCAGCAGGCAGACAGGGGGAGGAAACACCATATATTTT

size: -
V: TRBV2
J: TRBJ2-7
D: TRBD1
CDR3: CASSLAGGLAYEQYF
DNA: TGTGCCAGCAGCCTAGCAGGGGGTCTCGCCTACGAGCAGTACTTC

size: -
V: TRBV28
J: TRBJ1-3
D: TRBD1
CDR3: CASSPRDRGFGGNTIYF
DNA: TGTGCCAGCAGTCCCCGGGACAGGGGTTTCGGTGGAAACACCATATATTTT

size: -
V: TRBV5-8
J: TRBJ1-1
D: TRBD1
CDR3: CASSGLRGTEAFF
DNA: TGTGCCAGCAGCGGACTCAGGGGGACTGAAGCTTTCTTT

size: once
V: TRBV4-2
J: TRBJ1-1
D: TRBD1
CDR3: CASSQDRDRGTQAFF
DNA: TGTGCCAGCAGCCAAGATCGGGACAGGGGGACTCAAGCTTTCTTT

size: -
V: TRBV4-1
J: TRBJ1-5
D: TRBD1
CDR3: CASSHELTGVGRPQHF
DNA: TGCGCCAGCAGCCATGAATTGACAGGGGTGGGACGGCCCCAGCATTTT

size: -
V: TRBV12-5
J: TRBJ2-7
D: -
CDR3: CASGLVLEGGGSYEQYF
DNA: TGTGCTAGTGGTTTGGTACTCGAGGGCGGAGGCTCCTACGAGCAGTACTTC

size: -
V: TRBV28
J: TRBJ1-5
D: -
CDR3: CASFGGNQPQHF
DNA: TGTGCCAGCTTCGGGGGCAATCAGCCCCAGCATTTT

size: -
V: TRBV21-1
J: TRBJ1-6
D: -
CDR3: CASNRDTIHSGTYNSPLHF
DNA: TGTGCCAGCAACCGGGACACAATTCACAGCGGGACCTATAATTCACCCCTCCACTTT

size: -
V: TRBV9
J: TRBJ1-2
D: -
CDR3: CASSAHGGVYGYTF
DNA: TGTGCCAGCAGCGCCCACGGCGGGGTCTATGGCTACACCTTC

size: -
V: TRBV3-1/TRBV3-2
J: TRBJ2-3
D: -
CDR3: CASSPTGTDTQYF
DNA: TGTGCCAGCAGCCCGACAGGCACAGATACGCAGTATTTT

size: -
V: TRBV19
J: TRBJ2-4
D: TRBD1
CDR3: CASSTKAGQGSYIQYF
DNA: TGTGCCAGTAGTACAAAAGCAGGACAGGGTTCTTACATTCAGTACTTC

size: -
V: TRBV6-4
J: TRBJ1-5
D: -
CDR3: CASSDGHNQPQHF
DNA: TGTGCCAGCAGTGATGGACACAATCAGCCCCAGCATTTT

size: -
V: TRBV9
J: TRBJ2-1
D: TRBD2
CDR3: CASSVAGTSGDAPRNEQFF
DNA: TGTGCCAGCAGCGTAGCCGGGACTAGCGGTGATGCCCCTCGGAATGAGCAGTTCTTC

size: once
V: TRBV11-2
J: TRBJ2-1
D: -
CDR3: CASSFDNEQFF
DNA: TGTGCCAGCAGCTTCGACAATGAGCAGTTCTTC

size: -
V: TRBV7-6
J: TRBJ1-1
D: -
CDR3: CASSLVWTEPGGTEAFF
DNA: TGTGCCAGCAGCTTAGTGTGGACGGAACCGGGCGGGACTGAAGCTTTCTTT

size: few
V: TRBV7-9
J: TRBJ1-5
D: -
CDR3: CASSPLESNQPQHF
DNA: TGTGCCAGCAGCCCATTAGAGAGCAATCAGCCCCAGCATTTT

size: -
V: TRBV5-3
J: TRBJ1-4
D: -
CDR3: CARSLGGGLFF
DNA: TGTGCCAGAAGCTTGGGGGGAGGACTGTTTTTT

size: -
V: TRBV4-3
J: TRBJ2-7
D: -
CDR3: CASSQVWGLASYEQYF
DNA: TGCGCCAGCAGCCAAGTATGGGGGCTAGCTTCCTACGAGCAGTACTTC

size: few
V: TRBV15
J: TRBJ1-2
D: -
CDR3: CATRATGNNYGYTF
DNA: TGTGCCACCAGGGCGACAGGTAACAACTATGGCTACACCTTC

size: -
V: TRBV12-3/TRBV12-4
J: TRBJ2-7
D: -
CDR3: CASSQLSGYEQYF
DNA: TGTGCCAGCAGCCAACTTAGCGGCTACGAGCAGTACTTC